This T cell receptor (beta chain) was recovered during a study of Graves' ophthalmopathy and Graves' hyperthyroidism. Germline V gene data show CDR1 as MRHNA and CDR2 as SNTAGT. V was trimmed by 5 bases and J by 2 bases, leaving 15 bases between them. The CDR3 loop spans 15 amino acids. In regard to this clonotype: Being one base from a much bigger clone, this may be a read error.

Beta-chain TCR CDR3 regions were amplified from RNA transcripts. Second-round multiplex PCR came after a first-round RT-PCR that employed HTBI primers. TCRdb re-called the multiplex PCR reads with MiXCR, one entry per CDR3 protein. The sample lists around 600,000 distinct CDR3 sequences; 35% to 45% were seen once. The TCR was taken from an adult man with Graves' ophthalmopathy. The V call is TRBV6-4, the J call TRBJ2-5, with a tentative D call TRBD2 (5 bases). The material sequenced was peripheral blood. The CDR3 DNA sequence: TGTGCCAGCAGTTGCAACCGGGATCCACAAGAGACCCAGTACTTC. It codes for CASSCNRDPQETQYF.